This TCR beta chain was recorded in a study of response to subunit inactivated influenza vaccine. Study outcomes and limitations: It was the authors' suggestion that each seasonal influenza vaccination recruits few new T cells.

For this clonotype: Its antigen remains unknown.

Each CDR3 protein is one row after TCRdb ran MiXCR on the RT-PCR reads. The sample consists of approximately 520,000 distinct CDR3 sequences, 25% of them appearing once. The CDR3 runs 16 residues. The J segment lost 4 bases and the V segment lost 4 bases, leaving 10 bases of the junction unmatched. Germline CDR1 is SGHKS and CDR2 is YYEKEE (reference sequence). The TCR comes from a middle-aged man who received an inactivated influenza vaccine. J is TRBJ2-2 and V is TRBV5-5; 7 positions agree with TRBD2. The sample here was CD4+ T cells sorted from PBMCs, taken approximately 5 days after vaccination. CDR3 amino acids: CASSPLAGGGTGELFF. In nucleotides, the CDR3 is TGTGCCAGCAGCCCCCTCGCTGGCGGGGGCACCGGGGAGCTGTTTTTT.